The present TCR beta chain was sequenced within a study of T-cell reconstitution after alpha-beta-depleted transplantation in children. Overall study findings and caveats: One year after transplant, T-cell counts and diversity came mostly from newly produced T cells.

Construction of the TCRbeta library involved unique molecular identifiers. TCRdb independently ran MiXCR on the PCR reads; one entry per CDR3 protein. The sample shows about 16,000 distinct CDR3 sequences, roughly 8.2% of them seen only once. In its sample, this clonotype was seen a few times. Its antigen remains unidentified. CDR1 is SNHLY, CDR2 FYNNEI, per germline. The V and J ends lost 4 bases and 7 bases respectively, with 14 bases between them. This CDR3 region has 14 residues. This clonotype originated in a boy younger than two who had a stem cell transplant for Wiskott-Aldrich syndrome, so the T cells may come from the graft donor. Sequenced material: PBMCs, mostly from graft donor cells, taken 60 days after TCRalphabeta/CD19-depleted stem cell transplant. The J gene is TRBJ2-1, the V gene TRBV2; D may be TRBD2 (5 bases). The CDR3 nucleotides are TGTGCCAGCAGTGTTTATTGGCCGGGGAATGAGCAGTTCTTC. It translates to CASSVYWPGNEQFF.